This T cell receptor beta chain was sequenced for a study of blood T cell repertoires in COVID-19. The V gene's germline CDR1 is SGHDT and CDR2 YYEEEE. The ends lost 4 bases at V and 8 bases at J; junction bases unmatched: 3. CDR3 size: 13 residues. Sequencing used immunoSEQ multiplex PCR; TCRdb keeps in-frame clones, though not all of them. The sample yields a few hundred thousand clones, roughly 88% seen once. The table lists this clone with a count of one. The chain links TRBV5-6 to TRBJ1-2; 12 bases are a match to TRBD1. The receptor was derived from a human donor in a cohort sampled during active COVID-19. Source material: peripheral blood. This CDR3 reads CASSLGTGGGYTF. The CDR3 bases are TGTGCCAGCAGCCTAGGGACAGGGGGCGGCTACACCTTC.